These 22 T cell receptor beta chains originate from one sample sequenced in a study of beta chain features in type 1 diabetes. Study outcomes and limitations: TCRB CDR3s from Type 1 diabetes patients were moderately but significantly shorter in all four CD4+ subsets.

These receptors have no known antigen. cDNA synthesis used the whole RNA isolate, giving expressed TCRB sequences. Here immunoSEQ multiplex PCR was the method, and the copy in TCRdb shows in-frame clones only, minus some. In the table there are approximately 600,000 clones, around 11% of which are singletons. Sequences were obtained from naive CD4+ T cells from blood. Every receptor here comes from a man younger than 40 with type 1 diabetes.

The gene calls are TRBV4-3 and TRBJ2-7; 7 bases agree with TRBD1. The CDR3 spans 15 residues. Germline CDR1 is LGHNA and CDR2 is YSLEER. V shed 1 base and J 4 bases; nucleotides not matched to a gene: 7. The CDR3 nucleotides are TGCGCCAGCAGCCAAGTATCGGGACAGCCGTACGAGCAGTACTTC. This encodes CASSQVSGQPYEQYF.

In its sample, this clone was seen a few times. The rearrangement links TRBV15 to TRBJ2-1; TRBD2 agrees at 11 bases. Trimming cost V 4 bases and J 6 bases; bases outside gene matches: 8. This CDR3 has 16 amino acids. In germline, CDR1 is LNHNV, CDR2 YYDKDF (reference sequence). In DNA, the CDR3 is TGTGCCACCAGCACACGACTAGCGGGGCCTTCCAATGAGCAGTTCTTC. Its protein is CATSTRLAGPSNEQFF.

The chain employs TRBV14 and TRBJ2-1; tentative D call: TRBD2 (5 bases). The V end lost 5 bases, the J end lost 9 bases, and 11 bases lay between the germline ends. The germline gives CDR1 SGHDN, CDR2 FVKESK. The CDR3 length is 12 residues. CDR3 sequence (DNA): TGTGCCAGCAGCTTTAGCGTGGGTGAGCAGTTCTTC. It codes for CASSFSVGEQFF.

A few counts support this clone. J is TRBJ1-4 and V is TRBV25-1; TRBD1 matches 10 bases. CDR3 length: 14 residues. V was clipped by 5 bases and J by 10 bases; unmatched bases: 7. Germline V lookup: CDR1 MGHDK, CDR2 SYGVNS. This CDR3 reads CASSLTGGLGKLFF. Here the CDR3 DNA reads TGTGCCAGCAGTCTGACAGGGGGCTTAGGAAAACTGTTTTTT. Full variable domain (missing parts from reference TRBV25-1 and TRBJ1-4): EADIYQTPRYLVIGTGKKITLECSQTMGHDKMYWYQQDPGMELHLIHYSYGVNSTEKGDLSSESTVSRIRTEHFPLTLESARPSHTSQYLCASSLTGGLGKLFFGSGTQLSVL.

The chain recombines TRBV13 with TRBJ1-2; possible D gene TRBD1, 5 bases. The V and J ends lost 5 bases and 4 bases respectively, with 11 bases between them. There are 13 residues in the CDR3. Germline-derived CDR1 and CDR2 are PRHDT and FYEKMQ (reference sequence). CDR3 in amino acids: CASSDKDIYGYTF. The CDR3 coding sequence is TGTGCCAGCAGCGACAAGGACATCTATGGCTACACCTTC.

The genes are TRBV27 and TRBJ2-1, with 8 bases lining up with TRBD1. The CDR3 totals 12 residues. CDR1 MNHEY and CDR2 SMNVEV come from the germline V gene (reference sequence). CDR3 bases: TGTGTGTCCGGGACAGGCTACAATGAGCAGTTCTTC. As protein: CVSGTGYNEQFF.

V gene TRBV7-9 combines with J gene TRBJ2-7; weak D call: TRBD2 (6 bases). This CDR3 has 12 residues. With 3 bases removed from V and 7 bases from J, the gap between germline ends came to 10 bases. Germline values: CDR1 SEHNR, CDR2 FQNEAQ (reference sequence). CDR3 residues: CASSLGGAEQYF. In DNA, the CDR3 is TGTGCCAGCAGCTTGGGGGGAGCAGAGCAGTACTTC.

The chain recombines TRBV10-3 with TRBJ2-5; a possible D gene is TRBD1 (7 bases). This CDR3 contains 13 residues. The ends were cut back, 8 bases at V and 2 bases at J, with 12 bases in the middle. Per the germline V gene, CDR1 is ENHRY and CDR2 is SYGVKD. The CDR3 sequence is CAIGGTDQETQYF. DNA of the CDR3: TGTGCCATCGGGGGGACAGATCAAGAGACCCAGTACTTC.

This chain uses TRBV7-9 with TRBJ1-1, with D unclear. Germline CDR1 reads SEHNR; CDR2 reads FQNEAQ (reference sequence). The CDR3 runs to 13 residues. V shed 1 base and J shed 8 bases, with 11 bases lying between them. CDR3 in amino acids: CASSLGPGLEAFF. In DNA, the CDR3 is TGTGCCAGCAGCTTAGGTCCGGGTCTCGAAGCTTTCTTT.

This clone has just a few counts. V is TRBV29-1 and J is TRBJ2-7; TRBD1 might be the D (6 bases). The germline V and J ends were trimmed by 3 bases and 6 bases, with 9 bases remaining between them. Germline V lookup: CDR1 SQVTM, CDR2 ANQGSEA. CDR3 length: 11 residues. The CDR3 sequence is CSVDRGSEQYF. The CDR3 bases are TGCAGCGTTGACAGGGGATCCGAGCAGTACTTC.

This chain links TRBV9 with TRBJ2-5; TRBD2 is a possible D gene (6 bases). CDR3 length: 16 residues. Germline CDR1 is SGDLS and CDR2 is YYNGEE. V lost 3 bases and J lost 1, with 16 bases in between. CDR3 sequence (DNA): TGTGCCAGCAGCGGATCACCCGGGGGAAGCCAAGAGACCCAGTACTTC. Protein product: CASSGSPGGSQETQYF.

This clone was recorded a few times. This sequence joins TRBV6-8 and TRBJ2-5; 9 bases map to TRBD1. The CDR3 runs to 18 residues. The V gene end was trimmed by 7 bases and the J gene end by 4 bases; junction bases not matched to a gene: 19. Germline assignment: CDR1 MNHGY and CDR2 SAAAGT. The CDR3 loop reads CASNILGQGAGGTETQYF. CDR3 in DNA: TGTGCCAGCAACATCTTGGGACAGGGTGCCGGTGGCACAGAGACCCAGTACTTC.

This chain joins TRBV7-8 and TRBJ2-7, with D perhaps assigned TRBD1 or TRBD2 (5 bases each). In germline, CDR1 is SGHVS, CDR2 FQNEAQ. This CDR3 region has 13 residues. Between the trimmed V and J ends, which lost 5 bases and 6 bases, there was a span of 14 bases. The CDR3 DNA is TGTGCCAGCAGCGTAACCGGGGCGCGCGAGCAGTACTTC. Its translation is CASSVTGAREQYF.

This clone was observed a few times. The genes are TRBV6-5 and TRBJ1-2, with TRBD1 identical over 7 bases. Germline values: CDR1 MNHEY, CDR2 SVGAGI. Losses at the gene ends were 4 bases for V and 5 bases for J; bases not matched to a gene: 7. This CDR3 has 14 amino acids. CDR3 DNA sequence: TGTGCCAGCAGTTCCCTAGGGACAGCTTATGGCTACACCTTC. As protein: CASSSLGTAYGYTF.

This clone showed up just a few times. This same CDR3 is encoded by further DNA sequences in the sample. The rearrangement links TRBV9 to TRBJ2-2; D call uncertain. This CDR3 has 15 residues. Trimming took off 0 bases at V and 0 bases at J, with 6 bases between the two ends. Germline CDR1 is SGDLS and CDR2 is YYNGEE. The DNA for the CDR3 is TGTGCCAGCAGCGTAGAGGGCGCGAACACCGGGGAGCTGTTTTTT. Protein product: CASSVEGANTGELFF.

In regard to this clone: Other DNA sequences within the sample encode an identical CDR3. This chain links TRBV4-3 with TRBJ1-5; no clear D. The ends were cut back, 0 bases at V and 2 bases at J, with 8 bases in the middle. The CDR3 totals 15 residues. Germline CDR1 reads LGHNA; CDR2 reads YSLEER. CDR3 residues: CASSQDSGGNQPQHF. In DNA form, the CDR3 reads TGCGCCAGCAGCCAAGATTCCGGGGGCAATCAGCCCCAGCATTTT.

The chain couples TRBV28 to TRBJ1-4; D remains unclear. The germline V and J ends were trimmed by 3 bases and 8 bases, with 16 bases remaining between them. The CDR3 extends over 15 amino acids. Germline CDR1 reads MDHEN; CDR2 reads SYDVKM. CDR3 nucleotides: TGTGCCAGCAGTTTGGCGGGAGGGCGAGCCGAAAAACTGTTTTTT. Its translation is CASSLAGGRAEKLFF.

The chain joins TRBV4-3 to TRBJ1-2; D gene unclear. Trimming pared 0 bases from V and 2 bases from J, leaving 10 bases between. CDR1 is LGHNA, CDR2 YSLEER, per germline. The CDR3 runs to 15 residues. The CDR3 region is CASSQDQTVNYGYTF. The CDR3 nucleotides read TGCGCCAGCAGCCAAGATCAAACGGTCAACTATGGCTACACCTTC.

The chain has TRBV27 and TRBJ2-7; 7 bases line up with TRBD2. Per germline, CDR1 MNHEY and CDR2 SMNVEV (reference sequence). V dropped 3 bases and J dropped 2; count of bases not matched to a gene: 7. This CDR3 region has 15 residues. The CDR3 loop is CASSFGGSTPYEQYF. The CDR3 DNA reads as TGTGCCAGCAGTTTCGGGGGGTCGACGCCCTACGAGCAGTACTTC.

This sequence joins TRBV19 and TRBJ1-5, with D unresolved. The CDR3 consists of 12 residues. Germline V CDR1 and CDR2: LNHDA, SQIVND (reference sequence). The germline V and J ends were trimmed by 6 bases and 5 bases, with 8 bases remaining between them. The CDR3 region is CASSPVDQPQHF. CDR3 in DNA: TGTGCCAGTAGCCCGGTAGATCAGCCCCAGCATTTT.

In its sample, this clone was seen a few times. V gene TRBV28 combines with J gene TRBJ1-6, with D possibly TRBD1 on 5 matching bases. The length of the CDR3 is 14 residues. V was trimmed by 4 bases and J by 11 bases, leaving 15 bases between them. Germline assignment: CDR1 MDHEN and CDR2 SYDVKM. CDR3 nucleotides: TGTGCCAGCAGTTCGGGGCAGGGTAGTCCACCCCTCCACTTT. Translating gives CASSSGQGSPPLHF.

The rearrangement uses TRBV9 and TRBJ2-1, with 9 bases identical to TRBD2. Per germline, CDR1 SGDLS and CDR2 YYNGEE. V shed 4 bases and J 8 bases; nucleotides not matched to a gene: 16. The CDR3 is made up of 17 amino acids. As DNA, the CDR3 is TGTGCCAGCAGCCCTCGAGGGGCGGGGGGGCCTTTGTATGAGCAGTTCTTC. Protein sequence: CASSPRGAGGPLYEQFF.